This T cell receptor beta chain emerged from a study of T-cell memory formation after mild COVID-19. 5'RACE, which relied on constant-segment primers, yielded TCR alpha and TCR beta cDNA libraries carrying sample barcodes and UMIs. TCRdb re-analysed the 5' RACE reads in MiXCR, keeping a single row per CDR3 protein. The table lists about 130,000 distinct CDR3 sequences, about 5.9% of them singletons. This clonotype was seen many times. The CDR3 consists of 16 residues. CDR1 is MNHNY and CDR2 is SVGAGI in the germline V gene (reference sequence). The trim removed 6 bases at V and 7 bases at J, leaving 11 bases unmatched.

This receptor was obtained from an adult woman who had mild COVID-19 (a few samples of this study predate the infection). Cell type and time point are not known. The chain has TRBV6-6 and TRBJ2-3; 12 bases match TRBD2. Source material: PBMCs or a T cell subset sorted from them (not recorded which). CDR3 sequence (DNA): TGTGCCAGCAGCCCGCCTTCTAGCGGGGGGGCTCATACGCAGTATTTT. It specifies CASSPPSSGGAHTQYF.